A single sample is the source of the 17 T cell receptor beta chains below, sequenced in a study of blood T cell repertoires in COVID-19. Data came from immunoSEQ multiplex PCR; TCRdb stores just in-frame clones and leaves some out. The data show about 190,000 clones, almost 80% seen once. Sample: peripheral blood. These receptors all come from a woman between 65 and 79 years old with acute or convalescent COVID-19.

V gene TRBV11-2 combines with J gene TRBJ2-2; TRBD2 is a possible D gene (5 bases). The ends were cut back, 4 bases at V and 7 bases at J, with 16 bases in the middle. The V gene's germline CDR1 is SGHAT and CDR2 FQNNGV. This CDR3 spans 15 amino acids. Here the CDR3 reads CASSSGPKAVGELFF. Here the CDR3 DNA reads TGTGCCAGCAGCTCCGGGCCCAAAGCGGTCGGGGAGCTGTTTTTT.

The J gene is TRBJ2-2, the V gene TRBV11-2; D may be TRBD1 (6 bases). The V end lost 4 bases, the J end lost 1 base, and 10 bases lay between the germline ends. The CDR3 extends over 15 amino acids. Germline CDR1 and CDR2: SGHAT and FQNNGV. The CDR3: CASSSLGGNTGELFF. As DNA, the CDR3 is TGTGCCAGCAGCTCCCTAGGGGGGAACACCGGGGAGCTGTTTTTT.

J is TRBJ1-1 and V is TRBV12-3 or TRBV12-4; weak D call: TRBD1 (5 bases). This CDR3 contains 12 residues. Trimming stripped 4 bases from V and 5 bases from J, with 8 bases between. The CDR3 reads CASSSDRTEAFF. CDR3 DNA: TGTGCCAGCAGTTCCGACAGAACTGAAGCTTTCTTT.

The CDR3 loop reads CASTAILAPGPKGEQFF. The CDR3, as DNA: TGTGCCAGCACCGCGATCCTAGCGCCAGGGCCGAAGGGGGAGCAGTTCTTC. This rearrangement joins TRBV5-6 to TRBJ2-1, with a weak D call TRBD2 (6 bases). Between the trimmed V and J ends, which lost 6 bases and 10 bases, there was a span of 29 bases. CDR1 is SGHDT and CDR2 is YYEEEE in the germline V gene. There are 17 residues in the CDR3.

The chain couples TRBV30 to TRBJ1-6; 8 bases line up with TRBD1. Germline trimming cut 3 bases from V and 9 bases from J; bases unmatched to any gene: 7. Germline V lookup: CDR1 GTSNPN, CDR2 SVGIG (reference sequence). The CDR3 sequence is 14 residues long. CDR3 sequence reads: CAWRKTGDGSPLHF. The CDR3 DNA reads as TGTGCCTGGAGGAAGACAGGGGATGGTTCACCCCTCCACTTT.

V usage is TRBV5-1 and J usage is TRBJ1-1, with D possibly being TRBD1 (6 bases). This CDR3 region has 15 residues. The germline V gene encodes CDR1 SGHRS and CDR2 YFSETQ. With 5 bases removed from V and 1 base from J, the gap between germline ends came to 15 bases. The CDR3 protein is CASSFSGTKNTEAFF. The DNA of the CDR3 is TGCGCCAGCAGTTTTTCCGGGACAAAGAACACTGAAGCTTTCTTT. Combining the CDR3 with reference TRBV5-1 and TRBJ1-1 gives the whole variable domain KAGVTQTPRYLIKTRGQQVTLSCSPISGHRSVSWYQQTPGQGLQFLFEYFSETQRNKGNFPGRFSGRQFSNSRSEMNVSTLELGDSALYLCASSFSGTKNTEAFFGQGTRLTVV.

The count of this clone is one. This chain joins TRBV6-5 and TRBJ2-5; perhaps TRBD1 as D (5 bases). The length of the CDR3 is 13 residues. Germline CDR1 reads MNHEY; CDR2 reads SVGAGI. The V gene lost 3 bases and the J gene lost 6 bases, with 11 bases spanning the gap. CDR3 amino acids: CASSYLQAKTQYF. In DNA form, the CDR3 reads TGTGCCAGCAGTTATCTACAGGCGAAGACCCAGTACTTC.

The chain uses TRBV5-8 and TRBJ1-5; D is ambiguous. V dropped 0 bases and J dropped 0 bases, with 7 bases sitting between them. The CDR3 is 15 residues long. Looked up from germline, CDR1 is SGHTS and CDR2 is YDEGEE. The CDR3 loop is CASSLDGNSNQPQHF. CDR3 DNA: TGTGCCAGCAGCTTGGACGGTAATAGCAATCAGCCCCAGCATTTT.

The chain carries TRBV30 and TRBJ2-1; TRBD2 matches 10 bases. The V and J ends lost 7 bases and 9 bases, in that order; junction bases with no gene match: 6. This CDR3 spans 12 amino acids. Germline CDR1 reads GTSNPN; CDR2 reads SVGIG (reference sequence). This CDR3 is CASSGRLREQFF. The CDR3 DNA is TGTGCCTCTAGCGGGAGACTGCGTGAGCAGTTCTTC.

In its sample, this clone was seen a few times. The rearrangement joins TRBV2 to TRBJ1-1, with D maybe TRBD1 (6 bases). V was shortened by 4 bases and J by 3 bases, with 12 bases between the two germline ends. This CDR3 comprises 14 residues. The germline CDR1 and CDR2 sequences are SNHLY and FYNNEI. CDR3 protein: CASSAQGRDTEAFF. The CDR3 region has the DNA TGTGCCAGCAGTGCGCAGGGGAGAGACACTGAAGCTTTCTTT.

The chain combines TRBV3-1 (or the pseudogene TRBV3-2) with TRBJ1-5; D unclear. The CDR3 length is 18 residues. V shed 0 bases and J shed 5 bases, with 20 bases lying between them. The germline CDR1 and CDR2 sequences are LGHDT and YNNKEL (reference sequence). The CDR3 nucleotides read TGTGCCAGCAGCCAAGACCCACCGCGACCGGGTTATTATCAGCCCCAGCATTTT. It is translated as CASSQDPPRPGYYQPQHF.

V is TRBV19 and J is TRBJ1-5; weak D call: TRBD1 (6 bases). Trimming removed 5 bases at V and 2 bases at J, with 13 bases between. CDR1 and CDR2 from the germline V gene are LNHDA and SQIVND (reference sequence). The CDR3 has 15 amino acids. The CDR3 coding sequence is TGTGCCAGTAGTTACACAGGGTCGGGCAATCAGCCCCAGCATTTT. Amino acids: CASSYTGSGNQPQHF.

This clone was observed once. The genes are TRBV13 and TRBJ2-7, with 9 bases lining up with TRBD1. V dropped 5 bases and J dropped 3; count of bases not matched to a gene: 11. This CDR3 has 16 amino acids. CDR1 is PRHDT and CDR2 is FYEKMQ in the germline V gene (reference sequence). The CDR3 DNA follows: TGTGCCAGCAGCCAATTCAGGGACAGGGTCATCTACGAGCAGTACTTC. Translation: CASSQFRDRVIYEQYF.

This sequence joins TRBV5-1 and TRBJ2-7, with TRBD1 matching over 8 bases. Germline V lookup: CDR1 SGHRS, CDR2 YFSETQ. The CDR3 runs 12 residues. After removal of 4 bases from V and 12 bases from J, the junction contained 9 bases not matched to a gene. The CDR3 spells CASSLDRAKMYF. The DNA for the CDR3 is TGCGCCAGCAGCCTGGACAGGGCCAAGATGTACTTC. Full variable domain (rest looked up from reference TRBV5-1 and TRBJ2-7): KAGVTQTPRYLIKTRGQQVTLSCSPISGHRSVSWYQQTPGQGLQFLFEYFSETQRNKGNFPGRFSGRQFSNSRSEMNVSTLELGDSALYLCASSLDRAKMYFGPGTRLTVT.

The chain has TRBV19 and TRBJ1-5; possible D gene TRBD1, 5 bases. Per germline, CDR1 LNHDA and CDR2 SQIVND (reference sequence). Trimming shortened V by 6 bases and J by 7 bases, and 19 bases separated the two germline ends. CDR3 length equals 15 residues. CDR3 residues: CASRIRAGSGQPQHF. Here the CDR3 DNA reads TGTGCCAGTAGAATCCGGGCAGGGTCGGGCCAGCCCCAGCATTTT.

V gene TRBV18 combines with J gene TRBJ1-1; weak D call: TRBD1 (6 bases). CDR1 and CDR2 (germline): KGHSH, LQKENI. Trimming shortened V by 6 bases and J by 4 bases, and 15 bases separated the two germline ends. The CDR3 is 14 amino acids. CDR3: CASSPTGRGTEAFF. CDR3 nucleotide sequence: TGTGCCAGCTCGCCCACAGGGCGAGGCACTGAAGCTTTCTTT.

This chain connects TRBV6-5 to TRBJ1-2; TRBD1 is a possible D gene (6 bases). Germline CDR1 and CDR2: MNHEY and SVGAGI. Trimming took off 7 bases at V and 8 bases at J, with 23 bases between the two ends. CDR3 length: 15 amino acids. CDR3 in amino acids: CASTLRAGALLGYTF. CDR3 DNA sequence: TGTGCCAGCACCCTCAGGGCGGGGGCGCTTTTGGGCTACACCTTC.